The 12 T cell receptor beta chains below were found in one sample sequenced in a study of blood T cell repertoires in COVID-19. Measured with immunoSEQ multiplex PCR; TCRdb has only the in-frame clones, and not every one. The sample has approximately 150,000 clones; 84% are singletons. Sequencing input: peripheral blood. The receptors were gathered from a man aged 25 to 40 with COVID-19, enrolled during active disease.

The chain has TRBV2 and TRBJ2-5, with 12 bases lining up with TRBD1. The V gene's germline CDR1 is SNHLY and CDR2 FYNNEI. V lost 4 bases, J lost 9 bases, and 9 bases stayed unmatched. This CDR3 has 15 amino acids. DNA for the CDR3: TGTGCCAGCAGTGGGGGACAGGGGGCCCGCCGAGCCCAGTACTTC. Translation: CASSGGQGARRAQYF.

This sequence joins TRBV25-1 and TRBJ1-2, with TRBD1 matching over 10 bases. From germline, CDR1 is MGHDK and CDR2 SYGVNS. The J segment lost 8 bases and the V segment lost 4 bases, leaving 10 bases of the junction unmatched. CDR3 length: 15 residues. The CDR3 region is CASSGQGQGSWGYTF. The CDR3 nucleotides read TGTGCCAGCAGTGGCCAGGGACAGGGGTCGTGGGGCTACACCTTC.

This chain joins TRBV5-4 and TRBJ1-1; 8 bases are a match to TRBD1. CDR1 and CDR2 from the germline V gene are SGHNT and YYREEE (reference sequence). The CDR3 covers 16 residues. Losses at the gene ends were 4 bases for V and 1 base for J; bases not matched to a gene: 9. CDR3 DNA sequence: TGTGCCAGCAGCCCCTTGTTTGGGACAGGGAACACTGAAGCTTTCTTT. Translated: CASSPLFGTGNTEAFF.

The CDR3 protein is CASSLLAGWQLNQPQHF. The CDR3, as DNA: TGTGCCAGCAGTTTATTGGCGGGGTGGCAGCTCAATCAGCCCCAGCATTTT. V gene TRBV28 combines with J gene TRBJ1-5; the D is unclear. Deletions cut 1 base from V and 3 bases from J, with 16 bases between. The CDR3 consists of 17 residues. Germline loops: CDR1 MDHEN, CDR2 SYDVKM.

The rearrangement links TRBV11-2 to TRBJ2-3; no clear D gene. Per the germline V gene, CDR1 is SGHAT and CDR2 is FQNNGV. CDR3 size: 18 residues. The ends were cut back, 0 bases at V and 0 bases at J, with 16 bases in the middle. CDR3 DNA: TGTGCCAGCAGCTTAGAGGCTAGAACAAGTAGTAGCACAGATACGCAGTATTTT. It translates to CASSLEARTSSSTDTQYF.

The CDR3 DNA sequence: TGTGCCAGTAGTTATGGCGGTACAGATACGCAGTATTTT. This sequence encodes CASSYGGTDTQYF. The rearrangement joins TRBV19 to TRBJ2-3; D is ambiguous. The V and J ends lost 5 bases and 3 bases respectively, with 9 bases between them. The germline V gene has CDR1 LNHDA and CDR2 SQIVND (reference sequence). The CDR3 runs to 13 residues.

V usage is TRBV30 and J usage is TRBJ2-7; D is possibly TRBD1 (6 bases). Germline V gene lookup returns CDR1 GTSNPN and CDR2 SVGIG (reference sequence). V was shortened by 2 bases and J by 1 base, with 6 bases between the two germline ends. CDR3 length: 12 residues. The CDR3 protein is CAWSQGSYEQYF. CDR3 nucleotide sequence: TGTGCCTGGAGTCAGGGGTCCTACGAGCAGTACTTC. Supplemented by reference TRBV30 and TRBJ2-7, the full variable domain reads SQTIHQWPATLVQPVGSPLSLECTVEGTSNPNLYWYRQAAGRGLQLLFYSVGIGQISSEVPQNLSASRPQDRQFILSSKKLLLSDSGFYLCAWSQGSYEQYFGPGTRLTVT.

The chain combines TRBV27 with TRBJ2-3; D is undetermined. V lost 4 bases, J lost 2 bases, and 10 bases lay in between. CDR1 is MNHEY and CDR2 is SMNVEV in the germline V gene (reference sequence). The CDR3 is made up of 14 amino acids. CDR3 nucleotides: TGTGCCAGCAGTTACACAGCAAACACAGATACGCAGTATTTT. Translated: CASSYTANTDTQYF.

The chain employs TRBV4-3 and TRBJ1-6; 7 bases match TRBD1. This CDR3 is 17 amino acids long. CDR1 and CDR2 (germline): LGHNA, YSLEER. Trimming at V came to 3 bases and at J to 0 bases, leaving 5 bases not matched to a gene. The CDR3 region is CASSQGTDGSYNSPLHF. For the CDR3, the DNA is TGCGCCAGCAGCCAGGGGACAGACGGCTCCTATAATTCACCCCTCCACTTT.

J is TRBJ1-2 and V is TRBV7-8; D not certain. Germline V gene lookup returns CDR1 SGHVS and CDR2 FQNEAQ. Trimming shortened V by 5 bases and J by 3 bases, and 10 bases separated the two germline ends. The length of the CDR3 is 13 residues. CDR3 in DNA: TGTGCCAGCAGCCAAACAAAGTACTATGGCTACACCTTC. Translating it yields CASSQTKYYGYTF. Drawing the rest from reference TRBV7-8 and TRBJ1-2, the complete variable domain is GAGVSQSPRYKVAKRGQDVALRCDPISGHVSLFWYQQALGQGPEFLTYFQNEAQLDKSGLPSDRFFAERPEGSVSTLKIQRTQQEDSAVYLCASSQTKYYGYTFGSGTRLTVV.

The J gene is TRBJ1-2, the V gene TRBV27; a possible D gene is TRBD1 (6 bases). The germline V and J ends were trimmed by 6 bases and 1 base, with 15 bases remaining between them. CDR1 is MNHEY and CDR2 is SMNVEV in the germline V gene (reference sequence). The length of the CDR3 is 15 residues. The chain's CDR3 is CASRPLGDNNYGYTF. Written as DNA, the CDR3 is TGTGCCAGCAGACCCCTAGGGGACAATAACTATGGCTACACCTTC.

The table lists this clone with a few counts. The chain combines TRBV5-6 with TRBJ2-3, with D tentatively TRBD1 (5 bases). The length of the CDR3 is 15 residues. V lost 6 bases, J lost 2 bases, and 16 bases lay in between. CDR1 and CDR2 from the germline V gene are SGHDT and YYEEEE. The CDR3 bases are TGTGCCAGCACCTTACTTACAGGTTACACAGATACGCAGTATTTT. Protein: CASTLLTGYTDTQYF.